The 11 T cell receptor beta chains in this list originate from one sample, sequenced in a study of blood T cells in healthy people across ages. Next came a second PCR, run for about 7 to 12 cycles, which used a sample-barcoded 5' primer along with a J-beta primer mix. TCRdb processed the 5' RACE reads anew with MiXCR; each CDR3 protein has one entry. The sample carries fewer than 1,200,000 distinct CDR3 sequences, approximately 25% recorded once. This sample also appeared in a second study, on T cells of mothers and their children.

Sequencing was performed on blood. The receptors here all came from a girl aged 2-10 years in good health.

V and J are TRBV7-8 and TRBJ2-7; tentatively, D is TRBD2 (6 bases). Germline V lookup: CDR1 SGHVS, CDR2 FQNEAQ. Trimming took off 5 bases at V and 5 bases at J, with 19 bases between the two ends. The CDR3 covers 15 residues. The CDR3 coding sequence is TGTGCCAGCAGCCCGACAACTAGCAAGCTCCACGAGCAGTACTTC. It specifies CASSPTTSKLHEQYF.

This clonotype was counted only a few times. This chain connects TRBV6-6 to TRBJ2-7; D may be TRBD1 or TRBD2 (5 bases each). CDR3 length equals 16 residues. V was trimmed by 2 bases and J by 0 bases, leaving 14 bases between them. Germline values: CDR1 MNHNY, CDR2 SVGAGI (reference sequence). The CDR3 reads CASSYGTGSSSYEQYF. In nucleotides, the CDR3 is TGTGCCAGCAGTTACGGGACGGGTTCTAGCTCCTACGAGCAGTACTTC.

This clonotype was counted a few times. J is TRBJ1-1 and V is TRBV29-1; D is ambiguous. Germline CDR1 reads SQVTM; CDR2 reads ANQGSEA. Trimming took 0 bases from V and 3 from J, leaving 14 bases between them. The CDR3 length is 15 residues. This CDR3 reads CSVEDFLDSDTEAFF. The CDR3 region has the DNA TGCAGCGTTGAAGATTTTCTGGACTCCGACACTGAAGCTTTCTTT.

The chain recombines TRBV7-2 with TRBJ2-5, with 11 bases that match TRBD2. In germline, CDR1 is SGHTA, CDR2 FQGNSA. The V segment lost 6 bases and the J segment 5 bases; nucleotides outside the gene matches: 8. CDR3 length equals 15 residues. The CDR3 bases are TGTGCCAGCAGTACTAGCGGGAGTTATGGGGAGACCCAGTACTTC. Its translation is CASSTSGSYGETQYF.

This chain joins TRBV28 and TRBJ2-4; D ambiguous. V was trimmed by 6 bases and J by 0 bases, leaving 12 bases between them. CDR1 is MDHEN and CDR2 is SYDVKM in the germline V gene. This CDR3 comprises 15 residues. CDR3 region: CASSTGSIAKNIQYF. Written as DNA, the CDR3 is TGTGCCAGCAGCACTGGATCAATAGCCAAAAACATTCAGTACTTC.

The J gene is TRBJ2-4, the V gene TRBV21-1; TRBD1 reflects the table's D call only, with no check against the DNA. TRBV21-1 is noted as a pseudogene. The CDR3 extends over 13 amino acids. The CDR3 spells CASSKGQSKLQYF. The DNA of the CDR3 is TGTGCCAGCAGCAAAGGACAGAGTAAGCTTCAGTACTTC.

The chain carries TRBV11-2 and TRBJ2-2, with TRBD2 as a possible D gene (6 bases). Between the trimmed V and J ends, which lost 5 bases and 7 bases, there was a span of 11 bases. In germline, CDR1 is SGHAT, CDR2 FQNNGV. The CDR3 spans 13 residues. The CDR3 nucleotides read TGTGCCAGCAGCCGTGGGGGGAGCGGGGAGCTGTTTTTT. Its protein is CASSRGGSGELFF.

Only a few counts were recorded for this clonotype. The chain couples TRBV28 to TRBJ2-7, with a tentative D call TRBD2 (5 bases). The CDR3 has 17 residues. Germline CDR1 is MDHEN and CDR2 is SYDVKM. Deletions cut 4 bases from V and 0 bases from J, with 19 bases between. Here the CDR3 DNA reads TGTGCCAGCAGTTCCGATAAGGTCGGGGTAAGCTCCTACGAGCAGTACTTC. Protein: CASSSDKVGVSSYEQYF.

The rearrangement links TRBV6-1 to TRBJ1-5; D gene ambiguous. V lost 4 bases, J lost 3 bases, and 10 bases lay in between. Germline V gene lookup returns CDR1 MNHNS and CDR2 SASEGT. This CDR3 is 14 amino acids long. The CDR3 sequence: CASSATGLNQPQHF. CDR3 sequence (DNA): TGTGCCAGCAGTGCCACGGGTCTCAATCAGCCCCAGCATTTT.

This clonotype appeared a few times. The CDR3 protein is CAIKVTGANVLTF. CDR3 coding DNA: TGTGCCATCAAGGTCACTGGGGCCAACGTCCTGACTTTC. This chain links TRBV10-3 with TRBJ2-6; D not certain. The CDR3 extends over 13 amino acids. V lost 7 bases and J lost 2, with 6 bases in between. CDR1 and CDR2 (germline): ENHRY, SYGVKD.

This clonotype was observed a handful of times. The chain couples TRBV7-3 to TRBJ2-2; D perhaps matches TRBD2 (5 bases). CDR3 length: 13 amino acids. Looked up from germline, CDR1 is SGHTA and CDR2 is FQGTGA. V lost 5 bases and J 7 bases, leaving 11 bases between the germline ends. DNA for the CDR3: TGTGCCAGCAGCGCAAGTGCGGGCGGGGAGCTGTTTTTT. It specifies CASSASAGGELFF.